The clone carrying this T cell receptor (beta chain) has ten or more counts. A TCRbeta library incorporating unique molecular identifiers was prepared. TCRdb itself ran the PCR reads through MiXCR, one entry per CDR3 protein. The sample holds about 480,000 distinct CDR3 sequences, around 13% seen once. The data originate from a study of T-cell reconstitution after alpha-beta-depleted transplantation in children. The V and J ends lost 8 bases and 4 bases respectively, with 17 bases between them. Germline V gene sequence: CDR1 MNHNS, CDR2 SASEGT. This CDR3 is 14 amino acids long. The sequence was collected from a human donor who donated a stem cell graft to a child with combined immunodeficiency. Sequenced material: PBMCs from the stem cell graft donor, taken from the stem cell graft. The chain joins TRBV6-1 to TRBJ2-5; D is perhaps TRBD2 (7 bases). CDR3 sequence (DNA): TGTGCCAGCCGCCGGGGGGCAATGGGAGAGACCCAGTACTTC. Its protein product is CASRRGAMGETQYF.